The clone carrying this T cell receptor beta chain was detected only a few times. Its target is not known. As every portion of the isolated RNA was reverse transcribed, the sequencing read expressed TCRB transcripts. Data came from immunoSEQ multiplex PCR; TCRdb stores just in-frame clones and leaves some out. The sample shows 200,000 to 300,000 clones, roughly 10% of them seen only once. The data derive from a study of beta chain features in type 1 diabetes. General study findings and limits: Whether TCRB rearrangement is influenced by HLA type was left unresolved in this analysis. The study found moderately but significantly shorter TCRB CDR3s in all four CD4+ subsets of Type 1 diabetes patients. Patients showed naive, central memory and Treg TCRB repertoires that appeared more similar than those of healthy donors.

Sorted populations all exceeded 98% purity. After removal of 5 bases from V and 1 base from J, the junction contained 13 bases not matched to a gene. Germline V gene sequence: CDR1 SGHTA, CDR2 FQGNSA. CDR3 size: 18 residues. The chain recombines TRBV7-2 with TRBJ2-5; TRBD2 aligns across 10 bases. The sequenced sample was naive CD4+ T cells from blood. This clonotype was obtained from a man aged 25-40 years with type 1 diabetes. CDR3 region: CASSPARLAGASQETQYF. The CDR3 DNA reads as TGTGCCAGCAGCCCGGCGCGGCTAGCGGGGGCGAGCCAAGAGACCCAGTACTTC.